One and the same sample provided the 27 T cell receptor beta chains below, sequenced in a study of blood T cell repertoires in COVID-19. Sequenced by immunoSEQ multiplex PCR; TCRdb stores in-frame clones only, minus some. The sample lists about 200,000 clones, 89% occurring once. Sequencing input: peripheral blood. The receptors shown here come from a woman aged 35 to 49 with acute or convalescent COVID-19.

This chain joins TRBV10-3 and TRBJ1-4; TRBD1 agrees at 10 bases. With V trimmed by 6 bases and J by 5 bases, 3 bases remained unmatched. Germline V CDR1 and CDR2: ENHRY, SYGVKD. This CDR3 has 14 residues. For the CDR3, the DNA is TGTGCCATCAGCTCGGGACAGGGGAATGAAAAACTGTTTTTT. Its translation is CAISSGQGNEKLFF.

The chain employs TRBV13 and TRBJ1-5; D is undetermined. Trimming removed 5 bases at V and 0 bases at J, with 17 bases between. The CDR3 contains 17 residues. Germline V CDR1 and CDR2: PRHDT, FYEKMQ (reference sequence). The DNA of the CDR3 is TGTGCCAGCAGCCATCCAGCGCTAGCACATAGCAATCAGCCCCAGCATTTT. This sequence encodes CASSHPALAHSNQPQHF.

This clone was observed a handful of times. This chain uses TRBV5-1 with TRBJ1-1; D call uncertain. CDR3 length: 14 residues. The germline V gene encodes CDR1 SGHRS and CDR2 YFSETQ. V lost 2 bases to trimming and J lost 5 bases, with 13 bases between them. Here the CDR3 reads CASSFTASGTEAFF. The CDR3 DNA follows: TGCGCCAGCAGCTTTACAGCTAGCGGGACTGAAGCTTTCTTT.

V usage is TRBV7-3 and J usage is TRBJ1-6, with TRBD1 matching over 8 bases. CDR3 length equals 15 residues. With 5 bases clipped from V and 7 bases from J, the junction kept 7 bases outside the gene matches. Germline V gene lookup returns CDR1 SGHTA and CDR2 FQGTGA. The CDR3 nucleotides read TGTGCCAGCAGCATCGGGACAGGACTAAATTCACCCCTCCACTTT. Translating it yields CASSIGTGLNSPLHF.

This clone was seen just once. V and J are TRBV3-1 (or the pseudogene TRBV3-2) and TRBJ2-3, with 10 bases matching TRBD2. This CDR3 spans 16 amino acids. Germline V gene data show CDR1 as LGHDT and CDR2 as YNNKEL (reference sequence). Unmatched junction bases numbered 7, after V lost 4 bases and J lost 3 bases. For the CDR3, the DNA is TGTGCCAGCAGCCCCATTAGCGGGGGGTTAACAGATACGCAGTATTTT. Protein: CASSPISGGLTDTQYF.

The genes are TRBV15 and TRBJ2-4, with TRBD2 as a possible D gene (6 bases). CDR3 length: 15 residues. Trimming removed 0 bases from V and 8 bases from J, with 14 bases in between. Germline V gene sequence: CDR1 LNHNV, CDR2 YYDKDF (reference sequence). The CDR3 is CATSRDSGEEDIQYF. The CDR3, as DNA: TGTGCCACCAGCAGAGATTCTGGGGAGGAGGACATTCAGTACTTC.

The genes are TRBV4-1 and TRBJ2-7; unclear D gene. Trimming left V 0 bases short and J 3 bases short, with 12 bases between. CDR1 MGHRA and CDR2 YSYEKL come from the germline V gene. This CDR3 is built from 15 residues. This chain's CDR3 is CASSQDPSPRYEQYV. The CDR3 region has the DNA TGCGCCAGCAGCCAAGATCCCTCCCCCCGCTACGAGCAGTACGTC.

With respect to this clone: Germline and junction disagree at one end, which may indicate a read error. The chain uses TRBV18 and TRBJ1-2; 7 bases agree with TRBD1. In germline, CDR1 is KGHSH, CDR2 LQKENI. CDR3 length: 12 amino acids. CDR3 loop: CASSPSGQAGHF. The CDR3 bases are TGTGCCAGCTCGCCTTCAGGACAGGCGGGCCACTTC.

The rearrangement joins TRBV19 to TRBJ1-3; D uncertain. The V and J ends lost 9 bases and 0 bases respectively, with 3 bases between them. CDR1 LNHDA and CDR2 SQIVND come from the germline V gene (reference sequence). This CDR3 has 11 amino acids. The CDR3 region is CASSSGNTIYF. Written as DNA, the CDR3 is TGTGCCAGCAGCTCTGGAAACACCATATATTTT.

The chain combines TRBV2 with TRBJ1-2; D might be TRBD1 (6 bases). The CDR3 loop spans 13 amino acids. Germline loops: CDR1 SNHLY, CDR2 FYNNEI. V shed 3 bases and J shed 4 bases, with 9 bases lying between them. The CDR3 here is CASSDRTAYGYTF. Written as DNA, the CDR3 is TGTGCCAGCAGTGACCGGACAGCCTATGGCTACACCTTC.

The gene calls are TRBV5-1 and TRBJ1-6; D is ambiguous. This CDR3 contains 17 residues. Germline V gene sequence: CDR1 SGHRS, CDR2 YFSETQ. Trimming left V 4 bases short and J 10 bases short, with 24 bases between. This chain's CDR3 is CASSQSLGAGIESPLHF. Written as DNA, the CDR3 is TGCGCCAGCAGCCAGAGTCTGGGCGCCGGTATAGAATCACCCCTCCACTTT. Full variable domain (rest looked up from reference TRBV5-1 and TRBJ1-6): KAGVTQTPRYLIKTRGQQVTLSCSPISGHRSVSWYQQTPGQGLQFLFEYFSETQRNKGNFPGRFSGRQFSNSRSEMNVSTLELGDSALYLCASSQSLGAGIESPLHFGNGTRLTVT.

The rearrangement links TRBV12-3 or TRBV12-4 to TRBJ2-5; maybe TRBD2 (5 bases). The CDR3 has 13 residues. The V end lost 4 bases, the J end lost 5 bases, and 11 bases lay between the germline ends. The CDR3 coding sequence is TGTGCCAGCAGTTCTGGACGGAGGGAGACCCAGTACTTC. Residues: CASSSGRRETQYF.

This rearrangement joins TRBV19 to TRBJ1-1, with 7 bases that match TRBD1. Losses at the gene ends were 0 bases for V and 7 bases for J; bases not matched to a gene: 5. Germline CDR1 and CDR2: LNHDA and SQIVND (reference sequence). This CDR3 comprises 14 residues. The chain's CDR3 is CASSIEEGAGEAFF. In DNA, the CDR3 is TGTGCCAGTAGTATAGAGGAGGGGGCCGGTGAAGCTTTCTTT.

CDR3 DNA: TGTGCCAGCAGCCAAGATCTAGCGGGGCACAATGAGCAGTTCTTC. Translating gives CASSQDLAGHNEQFF. This rearrangement joins TRBV14 to TRBJ2-1; 9 positions agree with TRBD2. Germline values: CDR1 SGHDN, CDR2 FVKESK. CDR3 length: 15 amino acids. J gave up 5 bases and V 0 bases, and 2 bases lay outside the gene matches. The whole variable domain, remainder taken from reference TRBV14 and TRBJ2-1, is EAGVTQFPSHSVIEKGQTVTLRCDPISGHDNLYWYRRVMGKEIKFLLHFVKESKQDESGMPNNRFLAERTGGTYSTLKVQPAELEDSGVYFCASSQDLAGHNEQFFGPGTRLTVL.

J is TRBJ2-1 and V is TRBV4-2; 9 bases map to TRBD2. Unmatched junction bases numbered 10, after V lost 1 base and J lost 9 bases. CDR1 LGHNA and CDR2 YNFKEQ come from the germline V gene. CDR3 size: 16 residues. In DNA form, the CDR3 reads TGTGCCAGCAGCCAAGTATTCGGCGGGGGGGCGGGTGAGCAGTTCTTC. Protein: CASSQVFGGGAGEQFF.

The CDR3 coding sequence is TGTGCCACCAGCAGAGCTGGGACAGGTCAAGAGACCCAGTACTTC. It yields the protein CATSRAGTGQETQYF. The V gene is TRBV15, the J gene TRBJ2-5; 8 bases map to TRBD1. The junction had 3 bases not matched to a gene; V was cut back by 1 base and J by 2 bases. The germline V gene encodes CDR1 LNHNV and CDR2 YYDKDF (reference sequence). The CDR3 length is 15 residues.

The chain has TRBV9 and TRBJ1-1, with D perhaps matching TRBD1 (5 bases). V lost 3 bases, J lost 2 bases, and 14 bases lay in between. This CDR3 comprises 15 residues. The germline V gene encodes CDR1 SGDLS and CDR2 YYNGEE. CDR3 sequence (DNA): TGTGCCAGCAGCGCCGGCCCAGGGCTTAACACTGAAGCTTTCTTT. This translates into CASSAGPGLNTEAFF.

The chain couples TRBV27 to TRBJ1-2; 9 nucleotides align to TRBD1. V was clipped by 7 bases and J by 2 bases; unmatched bases: 5. The V gene's germline CDR1 is MNHEY and CDR2 SMNVEV (reference sequence). The CDR3 totals 14 residues. The CDR3 sequence: CASTTGQGNYGYTF. The CDR3 DNA follows: TGTGCCAGCACCACGGGACAGGGAAACTATGGCTACACCTTC.

The chain combines TRBV12-3 or TRBV12-4 with TRBJ2-3; a possible D gene is TRBD1 (6 bases). The CDR3 loop spans 12 amino acids. The CDR3 protein is CVTKGDTDTQYF. Here the CDR3 DNA reads TGTGTCACAAAGGGGGACACAGATACGCAGTATTTT.

The V call is TRBV5-5, the J call TRBJ1-2, with 8 positions matching TRBD1. This CDR3 region has 13 residues. J was trimmed by 7 bases and V by 2 bases; bases with no gene match: 4. Germline V lookup: CDR1 SGHKS, CDR2 YYEKEE (reference sequence). The CDR3 bases are TGTGCCAGCAGCTTACCAGGGGGCTTTGGCTACACCTTC. Its translation is CASSLPGGFGYTF.

The rearrangement uses TRBV5-6 and TRBJ1-2, with 8 bases lining up with TRBD1. V was pared by 3 bases and J by 8 bases, with 12 bases of the junction left unmatched. This CDR3 is 15 amino acids long. CDR1 and CDR2 (germline): SGHDT, YYEEEE. This chain's CDR3 is CASSSAPQGVRGYTF. CDR3 bases: TGTGCCAGCAGCTCGGCCCCACAGGGGGTTCGCGGCTACACCTTC.

The J gene is TRBJ1-5, the V gene TRBV2; a possible D gene is TRBD1 (6 bases). Germline-derived CDR1 and CDR2 are SNHLY and FYNNEI. This CDR3 has 14 residues. Between the trimmed V and J ends, which lost 5 bases and 1 base, there was a span of 9 bases. CDR3 DNA sequence: TGTGCCAGCAGTCAAGGACAGAGCAATCAGCCCCAGCATTTT. It encodes CASSQGQSNQPQHF.

The chain has TRBV29-1 and TRBJ1-1; TRBD1 aligns across 9 bases. CDR1 is SQVTM and CDR2 is ANQGSEA in the germline V gene. The CDR3 spans 14 residues. Trimming took 8 bases from V and 4 from J; bases not matched to a gene: 11. The CDR3, as DNA: TGCAGCTCCTCGGCCGGGACAGGGACCACTGAAGCTTTCTTT. Amino acid sequence: CSSSAGTGTTEAFF. Full variable domain (outside the CDR3, taken from reference TRBV29-1 and TRBJ1-1): SAVISQKPSRDICQRGTSLTIQCQVDSQVTMMFWYRQQPGQSLTLIATANQGSEATYESGFVIDKFPISRPNLTFSTLTVSNMSPEDSSIYLCSSSAGTGTTEAFFGQGTRLTVV.

The chain is built from TRBV9 and TRBJ1-2; D is perhaps TRBD1 (6 bases). Looked up from germline, CDR1 is SGDLS and CDR2 is YYNGEE. Trimming left V 5 bases short and J 8 bases short, with 10 bases between. The CDR3 contains 11 residues. The CDR3, as DNA: TGTGCCAGCAGACAGGGTGTGGGCTACACCTTC. Its translation: CASRQGVGYTF. The complete variable domain, with remaining parts taken from reference TRBV9 and TRBJ1-2, reads DSGVTQTPKHLITATGQRVTLRCSPRSGDLSVYWYQQSLDQGLQFLIQYYNGEERAKGNILERFSAQQFPDLHSELNLSSLELGDSALYFCASRQGVGYTFGSGTRLTVV.

This chain connects TRBV24-1 to TRBJ1-5; D remains unclear. CDR1 KGHDR and CDR2 SFDVKD come from the germline V gene. This CDR3 comprises 16 residues. Trimming removed 2 bases from V and 6 bases from J, with 16 bases in between. CDR3 in DNA: TGTGCCACCAGTGATTCTATCAGCGACCCAGCTCAGCCCCAGCATTTT. Residues: CATSDSISDPAQPQHF.

V is TRBV6-5 and J is TRBJ2-3; D is unresolved. Germline CDR1 is MNHEY and CDR2 is SVGAGI. The V end was cut by 6 bases, the J end by 3 bases, with 16 bases between. The CDR3 spans 15 residues. The CDR3 region is CASRKSPSRTDTQYF. CDR3 bases: TGTGCCAGCAGAAAATCCCCATCCAGGACAGATACGCAGTATTTT.

The chain uses TRBV5-1 and TRBJ2-1, with 13 bases fitting TRBD2. The length of the CDR3 is 21 residues. From germline, CDR1 is SGHRS and CDR2 YFSETQ. After removal of 3 bases from V and 0 bases from J, the junction contained 15 bases not matched to a gene. CDR3 sequence: CASSSDKGLAGAWSSYNEQFF. The CDR3 DNA is TGCGCCAGCAGCTCCGATAAAGGACTAGCGGGGGCATGGAGCTCCTACAATGAGCAGTTCTTC. Together with reference TRBV5-1 and TRBJ2-1, the CDR3 gives the full variable domain: KAGVTQTPRYLIKTRGQQVTLSCSPISGHRSVSWYQQTPGQGLQFLFEYFSETQRNKGNFPGRFSGRQFSNSRSEMNVSTLELGDSALYLCASSSDKGLAGAWSSYNEQFFGPGTRLTVL.